This T cell receptor beta chain emerged from a study of patients and donors after allogeneic stem cell transplantation. In TCRdb, the RT-PCR reads were re-called with MiXCR into one record per CDR3 protein. This table holds some 200,000 distinct CDR3 sequences, more than 35% found once. Germline loops: CDR1 PRHDT, CDR2 FYEKMQ (reference sequence). Between the trimmed V and J ends, which lost 0 bases and 3 bases, there was a span of 9 bases. The CDR3 consists of 15 residues. The chain links TRBV13 to TRBJ1-5, with D maybe TRBD1 (6 bases). The TCR sequence derives from a human donor who was either an allogeneic HSCT recipient or a stem cell or donor lymphocyte infusion donor (not recorded which). It is not recorded whose cells these are; they may come from a transplant donor. The material sequenced was blood, either unsorted or a sorted T cell fraction (not recorded which). The chain's CDR3 is CASSLGRGYNQPQHF. The CDR3 DNA reads TGTGCCAGCAGCTTAGGCAGGGGTTACAATCAGCCCCAGCATTTT.